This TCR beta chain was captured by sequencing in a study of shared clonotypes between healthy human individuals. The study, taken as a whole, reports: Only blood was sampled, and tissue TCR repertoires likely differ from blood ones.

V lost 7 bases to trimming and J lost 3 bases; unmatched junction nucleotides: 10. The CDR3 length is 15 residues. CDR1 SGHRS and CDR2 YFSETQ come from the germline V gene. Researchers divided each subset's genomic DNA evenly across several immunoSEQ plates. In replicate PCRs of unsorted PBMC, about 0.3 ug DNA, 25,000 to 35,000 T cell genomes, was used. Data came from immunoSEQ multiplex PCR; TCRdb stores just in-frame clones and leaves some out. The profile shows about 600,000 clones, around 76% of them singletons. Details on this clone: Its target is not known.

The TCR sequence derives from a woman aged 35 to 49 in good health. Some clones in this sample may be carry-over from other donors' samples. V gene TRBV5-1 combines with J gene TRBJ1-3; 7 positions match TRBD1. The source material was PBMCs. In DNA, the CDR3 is TGCGCCAGCCGAAACACAGGGGATGTTGGAAACACCATATATTTT. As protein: CASRNTGDVGNTIYF.